The present entry profiles one T cell receptor beta chain with its context. This record belongs to a study of cytomegalovirus exposure and HLA in healthy donors. 60 Vbeta and 13 Jbeta primers were used in PCR. Using immunoSEQ multiplex PCR, the repertoire was profiled, and TCRdb retains in-frame clones only, with some absent. The table has some 140,000 clones, approximately 80% seen once; the top ten hold around 5.2%. From germline, CDR1 is KGHSH and CDR2 LQKENI. The ends were cut back, 2 bases at V and 6 bases at J, with 14 bases in the middle. This CDR3 region has 15 residues. The TCR comes from a woman between 40 and 55 years old in good health and CMV-seropositive. Sequencing was performed on PBMCs. V gene TRBV18 combines with J gene TRBJ2-1, with D maybe TRBD2 (7 bases). CDR3 protein: CASSPVRGTTNEQFF. Written as DNA, the CDR3 is TGTGCCAGCTCACCAGTGCGGGGGACAACCAATGAGCAGTTCTTC.